This TCR beta chain was observed in a study of Ad26.COV2.S vaccination and SARS-CoV-2 variants (dated by TCRdb to the early 2020s). Some background on the complete study: Vaccine-arm donors were drawn from COV1001, a multicentre, randomized, double-blind, placebo-controlled phase I-IIa trial of Ad26.COV2.S in healthy adults. Blinding of investigators to trial group allocation was maintained during experiments and outcome assessment. Dosing of Ad26.COV2.S was intramuscular, at either 5x10^10 or 1x10^11 viral particles, delivered as one shot or as two shots spaced 56 days apart. TCRbeta repertoire sequencing was used to assess the specificity and breadth of SARS-CoV-2-reactive T cell receptors after Ad26.COV2.S vaccination. Trial participants were randomized into five groups of five, in which low-dose or high-dose Ad26.COV2.S was given once or twice, or placebo was given on both occasions. A total of approximately 30 samples were included in the TCR-sequenced set, comprising 19 Ad26.COV2.S vaccine recipients, 5 placebo recipients and 8 SARS-CoV-2 convalescent individuals. Here is what the overall study found, with its caveats: The authors noted that the TCR breadth and depth analyses may have underestimated total T cell responses. The study was not powered for comparison of responses between vaccine doses or regimens. Non-spike TCR breadth was comparable between vaccine and placebo recipients, consistent with the vaccine containing only spike. After vaccination, substantial breadth of spike-specific CD8+ and CD4+ T cell responses was reported. Higher spike-specific TCR breadth was observed in Ad26.COV2.S recipients than in placebo recipients (P = 0.0014).

As for this clone: Its antigen is still unknown. Per-nucleotide qualities are absent, and no much larger clonotype sits a single base away.

According to the study, the label for this sample's treatment or condition signals: some 20 received Ad26.COV2.S at low or high dose, single or two shots; about 5 received placebo; per-sample allocation not given. For vaccine and placebo recipients, the sequenced repertoires came from samples collected on day 63 after the first injection. Between 29 July and 7 August 2020, Cohort 1b enrolled 25 adults aged 18-55 years at one site in Boston, USA. Ad26.COV2.S was a replication-incompetent adenovirus type 26 vector that expressed a prefusion-stabilized SARS-CoV-2 spike protein derived from the original Wuhan strain. The immunoSEQ Assay was the method used to sequence TCRbeta CDR3 regions. After extraction, genomic DNA underwent amplification by bias-controlled multiplex PCR, followed by high-throughput sequencing. Concerning the study's data processing: Collapsing and filtering of sequences were performed to quantify the absolute abundance of each unique TCRbeta CDR3 region. T cell fraction was estimated by normalizing TCRbeta template counts to usable DNA, which was measured by amplifying reference genes present in all nucleated cells. Repertoire TCRs were annotated as SARS-CoV-2-specific by exact matching of V gene, CDR3 amino acid sequence and J gene to a known reactive TCR set. The reference SARS-CoV-2 TCR set was obtained from MIRA and was filtered for enrichment in COVID-19-positive ImmuneCODE repertoires, whereby public or cross-reactive TCRs were removed. Based on the MIRA antigens, annotated TCRs were further analysed at the level of specific ORF or position within ORF. Depth was the summed frequency of annotated unique rearrangements, while breadth was defined as annotated unique rearrangements over total unique productive rearrangements. Two-sided Wilcoxon rank-sum tests were used to compare TCR breadth between groups. In TCRdb, the immuneACCESS table is reduced to in-frame sequences with V and J assigned. These tables do not hold every clone; where another copy was compared, an unresolved V gene accounts for under half, and the others remain unexplained. The DNA was the basis for D and trimming; V, J and clone size are from that table. Recorded for this sample are about 410,000 clones; approximately 90% of them occurred a single time. About 2% of the sample lies in the top ten.

According to the germline V gene, CDR1 reads MRHNA and CDR2 reads SNTAGT. The CDR3, from cysteine to phenylalanine, totals 16 residues. CDR3 DNA is the only sequence kept; it has 48 bases, read in frame from the first base. Germline trimming amounts to 6 bases on V and 9 bases on J, with 13 as the count of junction bases outside the gene matches. This receptor was obtained from a person between 18 and 65 years old who received the Ad26.COV2.S COVID-19 vaccine or a placebo. The chain is made from TRBV6-4 and TRBJ2-2; a stretch of 10 junction bases matches TRBD2. This material consisted of peripheral blood, taken in a trial of Ad26.COV2.S vaccine versus placebo. The DNA sequence is as follows: TGTGCCAGCAGAACAAGCGGGAGGGCGGTGTTTCGGGAGCTGTTTTTT. Translation gives CASRTSGRAVFRELFF.